The text below deals with one TCR beta chain. Antigen unknown. This specimen comes from a study of identical twins. Study findings and constraints: Fewer insertions characterized abundant cord blood beta clonotypes, whereas memory repertoires showed none. For out-of-frame alpha sequences shared by twins, low generation probability was in excess.

A universal primer site was incorporated via template switching, and the cDNA contained unique molecular identifiers. One entry per CDR3 protein results from TCRdb running MiXCR on the 5' RACE reads. The data contain 700,000 or so distinct CDR3 sequences, 8% to 9% of them singletons. Germline V gene data show CDR1 as DFQATT and CDR2 as SNEGSKA (reference sequence). Trimming shortened V by 7 bases and J by 1 base, and 17 bases separated the two germline ends. CDR3 length: 14 amino acids. These same records also appear under a second study, on yellow fever vaccine responses in identical twins. That investigation notes: Twin vaccine T cell responses reportedly seemed partly convergent, partly personalized.

Source material: PBMCs. The J gene is TRBJ2-7, the V gene TRBV20-1; the D gene could be TRBD1 or TRBD2 (5 bases each). The clonotype was recovered from a woman aged 18-29 years in good health. CDR3 bases: TGCAGTGTTCAGATCCGGGACCTTTCCTACGAGCAGTACTTC. Translation: CSVQIRDLSYEQYF.